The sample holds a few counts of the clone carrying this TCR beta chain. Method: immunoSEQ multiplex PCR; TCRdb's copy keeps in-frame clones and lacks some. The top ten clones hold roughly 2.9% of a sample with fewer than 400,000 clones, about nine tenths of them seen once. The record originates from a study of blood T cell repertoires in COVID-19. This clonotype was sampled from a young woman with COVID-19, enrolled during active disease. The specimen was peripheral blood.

The CDR3 DNA sequence: TGTGCCTGGGGAGGACAGCCCCCCGGCTACGAGCAGTACTTC. Its protein is CAWGGQPPGYEQYF. V usage is TRBV30 and J usage is TRBJ2-7; possibly TRBD1 for D (6 bases). Germline loops: CDR1 GTSNPN, CDR2 SVGIG (reference sequence). There are 14 residues in the CDR3. The V end was cut by 5 bases, the J end by 3 bases, with 17 bases between.